Listed below are T cell receptor beta chains from one sample, sequenced in a study of blood T cell repertoires in COVID-19. TCRdb's table, derived via immunoSEQ multiplex PCR, lists solely in-frame clones and lacks some. Here the sample spans 200,000 to 300,000 clones, 70% to 90% being singletons. The source material was peripheral blood. These receptors were obtained from a woman in her twenties or thirties who had recovered from COVID-19. The CDR3 runs from the conserved cysteine through the conserved F or W. A D gene is named only where the DNA matches it firmly. Rows may omit the clone size; those that give it use once, few, many or a size class.

J gene | clone size | D gene | V gene | CDR3 length | CDR3 protein | CDR3 DNA
TRBJ2-3 | - | - | TRBV5-1 | 13 | CASSIPTADTQYF | TGCGCCAGCAGCATTCCTACTGCAGATACGCAGTATTTT
TRBJ2-1 | - | - | TRBV7-3 | 15 | CASSSQRGSYNEQFF | TGTGCCAGCAGTTCTCAAAGGGGCTCCTACAATGAGCAGTTCTTC
TRBJ2-1 | - | TRBD2 | TRBV7-9 | 17 | CASSLLSSGFSYNEQFF | TGTGCCAGCAGCTTACTTTCTAGCGGGTTCTCCTACAATGAGCAGTTCTTC
TRBJ2-3 | once | TRBD2 | TRBV5-1 | 17 | CASSLSLAGPSTDTQYF | TGCGCCAGCAGCTTGTCACTAGCGGGCCCCAGCACAGATACGCAGTATTTT
TRBJ1-2 | - | - | TRBV15 | 13 | CATSRDLNYGYTF | TGTGCCACCAGCAGAGACCTAAACTATGGCTACACCTTC
TRBJ1-1 | few | - | TRBV5-8 | 13 | CASRGLPNTEAFF | TGTGCCAGCAGGGGACTACCGAACACTGAAGCTTTCTTT
TRBJ1-1 | many | - | TRBV6-5 | 12 | CASNSQGTEAFF | TGTGCCAGCAACTCGCAGGGCACTGAAGCTTTCTTT
TRBJ1-4 | - | - | TRBV5-6 | 15 | CASSFVGQGNEKLFF | TGTGCCAGCAGCTTCGTCGGCCAGGGGAATGAAAAACTGTTTTTT
TRBJ2-1 | - | - | TRBV6-5 | 12 | CASSLQGYEQFF | TGTGCCAGCAGTCTACAGGGCTATGAGCAGTTCTTC
TRBJ1-1 | - | TRBD1 | TRBV25-1 | 15 | CASSEDRGPVTEAFF | TGTGCCAGCAGTGAAGACAGGGGGCCGGTGACTGAAGCTTTCTTT
TRBJ1-4 | - | TRBD1 | TRBV5-4 | 15 | CASSSHRGPNEKLFF | TGTGCCAGCAGCTCACACAGGGGGCCTAATGAAAAACTGTTTTTT
TRBJ2-1 | once | - | TRBV28 | 13 | CASSGLRGDEQFF | TGTGCCAGCAGTGGCCTCAGGGGCGATGAGCAGTTCTTC
TRBJ2-7 | - | TRBD2 | TRBV7-9 | 15 | CASSLEGLAVSEQYF | TGTGCCAGCAGCTTAGAAGGACTAGCTGTTTCCGAGCAGTACTTC
TRBJ1-6 | - | TRBD1 | TRBV6-5 | 14 | CASSIDRGNSPLHF | TGTGCCAGCAGTATAGACAGGGGTAATTCACCCCTCCACTTT
TRBJ2-5 | - | TRBD2 | TRBV5-1 | 16 | CASSLVPSGGQETQYF | TGCGCCAGCAGCTTGGTGCCTAGCGGGGGCCAAGAGACCCAGTACTTC
TRBJ2-3 | once | TRBD2 | TRBV19 | 16 | CASSTPAGGSTDTQYF | TGTGCCAGTAGTACCCCAGCGGGGGGGAGCACAGATACGCAGTATTTT